This TCR beta chain was sequenced in a study of blood T cells in healthy people across ages. Points from the study as a whole: Strong correlation existed between TCR beta diversity and naive T cell percentage.

Whenever a sample was processed, at least 6 million PBMCs were isolated. Of note for this clonotype: The antigen remains undetermined.

This CDR3 is 15 amino acids long. With V trimmed by 5 bases and J by 1 base, 5 bases remained unmatched. Germline CDR1 and CDR2: SEHNR and FQNEAQ (reference sequence). Then a second PCR, running about 6 to 12 cycles, was carried out with a sample-barcoded 5' primer and a J-beta primer mix. MiXCR was run by TCRdb on the 5' RACE reads, yielding one entry per CDR3 protein. This table holds over 550,000 distinct CDR3 sequences, around 31% found once. The chain joins TRBV7-9 to TRBJ1-5; TRBD1 agrees at 7 bases. Sequences were obtained from blood. The TCR comes from an elderly woman in good health. The CDR3 here is CASSPGQRSNQPQHF. The CDR3 DNA is TGTGCCAGCAGCCCGGGACAGCGAAGCAATCAGCCCCAGCATTTT.